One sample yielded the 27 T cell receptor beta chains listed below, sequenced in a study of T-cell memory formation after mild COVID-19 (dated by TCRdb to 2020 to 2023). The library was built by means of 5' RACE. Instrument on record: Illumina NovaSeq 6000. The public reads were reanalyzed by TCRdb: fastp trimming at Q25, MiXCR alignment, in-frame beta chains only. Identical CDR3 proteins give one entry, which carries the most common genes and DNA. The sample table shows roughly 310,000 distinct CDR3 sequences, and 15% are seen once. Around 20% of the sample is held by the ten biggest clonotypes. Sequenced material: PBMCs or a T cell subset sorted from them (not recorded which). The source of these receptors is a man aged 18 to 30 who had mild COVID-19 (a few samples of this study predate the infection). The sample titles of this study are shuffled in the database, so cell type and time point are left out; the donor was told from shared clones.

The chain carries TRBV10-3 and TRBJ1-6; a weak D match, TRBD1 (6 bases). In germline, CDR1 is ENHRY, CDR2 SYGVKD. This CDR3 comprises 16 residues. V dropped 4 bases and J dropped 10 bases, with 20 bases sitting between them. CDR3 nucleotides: TGTGCCATCAGTGGGGGGGGCGTTACGATTAAGTCACCCCTCCACTTT. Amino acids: CAISGGGVTIKSPLHF.

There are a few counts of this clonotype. CDR3 in DNA: TGTGCCAGCAGCCCGGAGGCCGGAGGCAATCAGCCCCAGCATTTT. This codes for CASSPEAGGNQPQHF. The chain has TRBV4-2 and TRBJ1-5; D is uncertain. Germline V CDR1 and CDR2: LGHNA, YNFKEQ. The CDR3 extends over 15 amino acids. Between the trimmed V and J ends, which lost 4 bases and 2 bases, there was a span of 12 bases.

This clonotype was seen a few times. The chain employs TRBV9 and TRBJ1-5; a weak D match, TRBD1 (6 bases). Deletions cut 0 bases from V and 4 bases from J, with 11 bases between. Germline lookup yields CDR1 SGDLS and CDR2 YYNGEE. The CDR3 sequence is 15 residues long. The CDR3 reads CASSVAGTPNQPQHF. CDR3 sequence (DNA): TGTGCCAGCAGCGTAGCTGGGACACCGAATCAGCCCCAGCATTTT. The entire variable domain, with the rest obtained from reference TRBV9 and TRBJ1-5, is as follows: DSGVTQTPKHLITATGQRVTLRCSPRSGDLSVYWYQQSLDQGLQFLIQYYNGEERAKGNILERFSAQQFPDLHSELNLSSLELGDSALYFCASSVAGTPNQPQHFGDGTRLSIL.

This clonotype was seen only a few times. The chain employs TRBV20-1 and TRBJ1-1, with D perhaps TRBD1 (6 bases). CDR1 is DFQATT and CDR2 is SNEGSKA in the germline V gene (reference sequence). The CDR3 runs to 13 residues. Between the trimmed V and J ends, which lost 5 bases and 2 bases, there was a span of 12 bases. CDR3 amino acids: CSAPRQANTEAFF. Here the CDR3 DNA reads TGCAGTGCTCCGAGACAGGCTAACACTGAAGCTTTCTTT.

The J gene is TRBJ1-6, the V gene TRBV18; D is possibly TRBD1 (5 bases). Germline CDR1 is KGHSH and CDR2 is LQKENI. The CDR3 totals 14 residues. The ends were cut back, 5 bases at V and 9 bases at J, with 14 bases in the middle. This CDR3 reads CASSLDKTSSPLHF. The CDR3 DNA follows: TGTGCCAGCTCATTGGACAAAACGAGTTCACCCCTCCACTTT.

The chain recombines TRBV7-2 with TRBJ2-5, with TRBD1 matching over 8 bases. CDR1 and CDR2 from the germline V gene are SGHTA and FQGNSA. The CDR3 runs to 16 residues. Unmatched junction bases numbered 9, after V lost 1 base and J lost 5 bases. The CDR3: CASSLGLTGGWETQYF. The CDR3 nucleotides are TGTGCCAGCAGCTTAGGTTTAACAGGGGGATGGGAGACCCAGTACTTC.

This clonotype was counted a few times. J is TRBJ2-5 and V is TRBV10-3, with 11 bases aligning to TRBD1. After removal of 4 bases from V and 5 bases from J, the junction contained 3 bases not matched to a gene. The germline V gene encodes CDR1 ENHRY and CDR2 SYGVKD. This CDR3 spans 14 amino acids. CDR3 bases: TGTGCCATCAGTGGAGGACAGGGGGCCGAGACCCAGTACTTC. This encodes CAISGGQGAETQYF.

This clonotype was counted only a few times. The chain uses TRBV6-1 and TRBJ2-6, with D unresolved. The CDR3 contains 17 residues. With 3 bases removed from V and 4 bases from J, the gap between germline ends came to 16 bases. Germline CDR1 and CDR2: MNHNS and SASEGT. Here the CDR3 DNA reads TGTGCCAGCAGTGACGGTGGGTCAGTGGTCGGGGCCAACGTCCTGACTTTC. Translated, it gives CASSDGGSVVGANVLTF.

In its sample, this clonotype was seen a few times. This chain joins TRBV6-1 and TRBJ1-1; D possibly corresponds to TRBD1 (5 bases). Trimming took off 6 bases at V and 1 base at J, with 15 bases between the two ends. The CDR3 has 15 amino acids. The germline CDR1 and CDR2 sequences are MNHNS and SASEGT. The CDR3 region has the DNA TGTGCCAGCAGCGACCAGGGTATCGAGAACACTGAAGCTTTCTTT. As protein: CASSDQGIENTEAFF.

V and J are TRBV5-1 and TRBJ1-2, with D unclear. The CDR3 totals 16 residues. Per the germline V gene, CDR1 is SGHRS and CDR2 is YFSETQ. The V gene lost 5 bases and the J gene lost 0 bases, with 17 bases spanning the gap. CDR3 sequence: CASSLDQAPANYGYTF. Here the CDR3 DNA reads TGCGCCAGCAGTCTTGACCAGGCCCCAGCTAACTATGGCTACACCTTC.

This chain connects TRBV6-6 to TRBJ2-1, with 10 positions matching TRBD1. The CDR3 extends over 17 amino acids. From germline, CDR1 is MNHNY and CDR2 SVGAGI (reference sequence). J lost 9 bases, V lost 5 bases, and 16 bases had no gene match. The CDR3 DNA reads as TGTGCCAGCAGTCGACTAACCGGGACAGGGGTGCTATTTGAGCAGTTCTTC. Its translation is CASSRLTGTGVLFEQFF.

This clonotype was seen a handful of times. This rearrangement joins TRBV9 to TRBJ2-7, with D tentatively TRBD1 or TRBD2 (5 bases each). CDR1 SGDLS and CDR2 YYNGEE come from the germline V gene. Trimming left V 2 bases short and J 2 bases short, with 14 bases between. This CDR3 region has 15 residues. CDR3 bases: TGTGCCAGCAGCGTCGGTGTAGAGGGGACCTACGAGCAGTACTTC. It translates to CASSVGVEGTYEQYF. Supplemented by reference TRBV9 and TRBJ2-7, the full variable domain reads DSGVTQTPKHLITATGQRVTLRCSPRSGDLSVYWYQQSLDQGLQFLIQYYNGEERAKGNILERFSAQQFPDLHSELNLSSLELGDSALYFCASSVGVEGTYEQYFGPGTRLTVT.

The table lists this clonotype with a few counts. The CDR3 protein is CASSGGGTTYEQYV. DNA for the CDR3: TGTGCCAGCAGTGGAGGCGGTACCACCTACGAGCAGTACGTC. The chain combines TRBV28 with TRBJ2-7, with D tentatively TRBD2 (5 bases). The V end was cut by 5 bases, the J end by 2 bases, with 13 bases between. Germline V gene sequence: CDR1 MDHEN, CDR2 SYDVKM. CDR3 length: 14 residues.

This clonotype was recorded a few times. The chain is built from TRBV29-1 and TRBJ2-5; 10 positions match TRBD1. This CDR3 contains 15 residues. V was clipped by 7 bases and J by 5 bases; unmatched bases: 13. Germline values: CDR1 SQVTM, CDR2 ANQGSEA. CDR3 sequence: CSAFYRDRGWETQYF. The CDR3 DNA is TGCAGCGCCTTCTACCGGGACAGGGGTTGGGAGACCCAGTACTTC.

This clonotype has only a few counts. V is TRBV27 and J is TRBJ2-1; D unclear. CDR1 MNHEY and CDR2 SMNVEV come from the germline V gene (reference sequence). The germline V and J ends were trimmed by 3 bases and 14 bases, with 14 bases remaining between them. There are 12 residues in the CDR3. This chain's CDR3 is CASSFFPHPEFF. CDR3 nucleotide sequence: TGTGCCAGCAGTTTCTTTCCCCACCCAGAGTTCTTC.

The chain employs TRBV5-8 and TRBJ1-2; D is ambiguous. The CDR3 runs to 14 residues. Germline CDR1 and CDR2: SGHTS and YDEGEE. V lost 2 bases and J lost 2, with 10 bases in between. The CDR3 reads CASSFSGTNYGYTF. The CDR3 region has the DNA TGTGCCAGCAGCTTCTCAGGCACGAACTATGGCTACACCTTC.

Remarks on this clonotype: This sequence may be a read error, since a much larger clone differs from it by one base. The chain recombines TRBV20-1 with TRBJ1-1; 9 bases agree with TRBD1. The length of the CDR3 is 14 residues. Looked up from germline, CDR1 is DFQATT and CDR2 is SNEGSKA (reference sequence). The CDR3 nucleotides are TGCAGAGCTACCCCGGGACAGGGAGGCACTGAAGCTTTCTTT. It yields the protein CRATPGQGGTEAFF.

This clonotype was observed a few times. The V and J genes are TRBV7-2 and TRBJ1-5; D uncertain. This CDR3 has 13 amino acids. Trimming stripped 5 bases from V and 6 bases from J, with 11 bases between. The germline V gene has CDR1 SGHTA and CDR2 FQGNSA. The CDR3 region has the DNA TGTGCCAGCAGCACGCTCCGGACTCAGCCCCAGCATTTT. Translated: CASSTLRTQPQHF.

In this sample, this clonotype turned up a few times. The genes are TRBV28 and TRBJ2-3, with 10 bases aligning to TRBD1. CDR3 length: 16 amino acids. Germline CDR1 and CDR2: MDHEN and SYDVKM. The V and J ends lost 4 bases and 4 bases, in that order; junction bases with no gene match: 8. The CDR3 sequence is CASSSPGTGEADTQYF. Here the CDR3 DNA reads TGTGCCAGCAGTTCGCCCGGGACAGGGGAGGCAGATACGCAGTATTTT.

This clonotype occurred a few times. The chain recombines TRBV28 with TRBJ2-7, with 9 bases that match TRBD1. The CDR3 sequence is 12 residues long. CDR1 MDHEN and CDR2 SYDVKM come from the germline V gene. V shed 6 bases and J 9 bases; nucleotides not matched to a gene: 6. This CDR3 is CASSTGGAGQYV. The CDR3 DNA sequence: TGTGCCAGCAGCACAGGGGGCGCGGGGCAGTACGTC.

The chain's CDR3 is CASSVTWNTEAFF. The CDR3 region has the DNA TGTGCCAGCAGTGTTACATGGAACACTGAAGCTTTCTTT. This sequence joins TRBV6-5 and TRBJ1-1; D remains ambiguous. The CDR3 has 13 residues. Germline CDR1 is MNHEY and CDR2 is SVGAGI. Trimming shortened V by 5 bases and J by 1 base, and 8 bases separated the two germline ends.

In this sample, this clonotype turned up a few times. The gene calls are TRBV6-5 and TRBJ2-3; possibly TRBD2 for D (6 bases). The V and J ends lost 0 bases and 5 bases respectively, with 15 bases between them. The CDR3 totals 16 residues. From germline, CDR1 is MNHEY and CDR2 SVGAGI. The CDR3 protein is CASSYSGGTGGDTQYF. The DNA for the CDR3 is TGTGCCAGCAGTTACTCAGGAGGGACTGGCGGAGATACGCAGTATTTT.

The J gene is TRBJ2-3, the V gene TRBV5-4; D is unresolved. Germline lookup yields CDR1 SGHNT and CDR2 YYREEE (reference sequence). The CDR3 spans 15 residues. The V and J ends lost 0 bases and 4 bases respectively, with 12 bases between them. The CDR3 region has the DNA TGTGCCAGCAGCTTGGTCGGTTCGTCGGCAGATACGCAGTATTTT. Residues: CASSLVGSSADTQYF.

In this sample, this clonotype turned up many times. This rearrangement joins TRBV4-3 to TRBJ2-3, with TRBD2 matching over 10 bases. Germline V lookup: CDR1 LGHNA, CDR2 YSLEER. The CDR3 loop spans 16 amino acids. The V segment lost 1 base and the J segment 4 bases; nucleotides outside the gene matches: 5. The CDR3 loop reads CASSQVSGGASDTQYF. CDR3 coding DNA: TGCGCCAGCAGCCAAGTCAGCGGGGGGGCCTCAGATACGCAGTATTTT.

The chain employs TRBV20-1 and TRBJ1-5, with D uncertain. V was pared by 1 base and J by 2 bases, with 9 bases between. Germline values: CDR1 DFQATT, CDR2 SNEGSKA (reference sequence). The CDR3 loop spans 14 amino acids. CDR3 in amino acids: CSARGGSGNQPQHF. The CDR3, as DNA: TGCAGTGCTAGAGGGGGTTCGGGCAATCAGCCCCAGCATTTT.

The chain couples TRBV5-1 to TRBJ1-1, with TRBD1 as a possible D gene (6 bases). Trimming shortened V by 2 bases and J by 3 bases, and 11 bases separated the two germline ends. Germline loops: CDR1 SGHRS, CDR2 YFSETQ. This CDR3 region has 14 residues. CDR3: CASSFSRTDTEAFF. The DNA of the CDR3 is TGCGCCAGCAGCTTCTCTCGGACAGACACTGAAGCTTTCTTT. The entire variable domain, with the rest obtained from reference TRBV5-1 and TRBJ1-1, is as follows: KAGVTQTPRYLIKTRGQQVTLSCSPISGHRSVSWYQQTPGQGLQFLFEYFSETQRNKGNFPGRFSGRQFSNSRSEMNVSTLELGDSALYLCASSFSRTDTEAFFGQGTRLTVV.

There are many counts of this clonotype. As DNA, the CDR3 is TGTGCCAGCGGCCTCCCCGGGACTAGCGGGCGAACCAATGAGCAGTTCTTC. Translation: CASGLPGTSGRTNEQFF. J is TRBJ2-1 and V is TRBV7-9, with TRBD2 matching 12 bases. The CDR3 has 17 residues. After removal of 8 bases from V and 6 bases from J, the junction contained 14 bases not matched to a gene. CDR1 is SEHNR, CDR2 FQNEAQ, per germline (reference sequence).